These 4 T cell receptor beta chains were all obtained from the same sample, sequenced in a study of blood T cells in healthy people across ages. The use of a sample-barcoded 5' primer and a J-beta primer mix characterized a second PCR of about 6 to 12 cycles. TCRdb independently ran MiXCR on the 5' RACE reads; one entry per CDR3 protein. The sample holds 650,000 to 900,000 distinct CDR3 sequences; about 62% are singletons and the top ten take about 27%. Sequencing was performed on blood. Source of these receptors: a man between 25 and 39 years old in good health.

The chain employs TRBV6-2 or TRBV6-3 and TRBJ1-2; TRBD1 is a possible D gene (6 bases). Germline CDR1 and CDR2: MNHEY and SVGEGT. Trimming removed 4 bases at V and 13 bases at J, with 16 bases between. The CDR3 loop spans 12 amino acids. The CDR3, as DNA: TGTGCCAGCAGTTGGGGGGCAGACCCCTTCACCTTC. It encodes CASSWGADPFTF.

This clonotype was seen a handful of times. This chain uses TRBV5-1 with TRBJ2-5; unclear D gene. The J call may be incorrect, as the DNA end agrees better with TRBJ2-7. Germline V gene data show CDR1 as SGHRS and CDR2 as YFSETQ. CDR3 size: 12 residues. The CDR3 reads CASSLKSDEQYF. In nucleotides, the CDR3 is TGCGCCAGCAGCTTGAAATCCGACGAGCAGTACTTC.

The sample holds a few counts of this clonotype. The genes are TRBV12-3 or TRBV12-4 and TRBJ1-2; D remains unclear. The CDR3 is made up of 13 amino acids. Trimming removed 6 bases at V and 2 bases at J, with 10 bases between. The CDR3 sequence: CASRGDGNYGYTF. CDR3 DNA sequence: TGTGCCAGCAGGGGAGACGGGAACTATGGCTACACCTTC.

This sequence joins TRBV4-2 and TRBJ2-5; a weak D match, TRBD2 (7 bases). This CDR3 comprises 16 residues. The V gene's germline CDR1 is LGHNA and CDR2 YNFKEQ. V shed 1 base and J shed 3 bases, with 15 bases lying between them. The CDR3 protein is CASSQGNGGLKETQYF. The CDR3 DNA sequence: TGTGCCAGCAGCCAAGGAAACGGGGGGCTCAAAGAGACCCAGTACTTC.